This TCR beta chain was sequenced during a study of shared clonotypes between healthy human individuals. Study information: Three plates each covered CD4 naive and memory; CD8 naive two, CD8 memory one. General study findings and limits: Depth of sequencing was expected to influence donor clonotype sharing.

In the original processing: Junction-only sequences without quality scores came from ImmunoSEQ, so filtering differed. The assay was immunoSEQ multiplex PCR, and TCRdb's table has in-frame clones only and misses some. Clone size and the V and J calls come from that table; the DNA yielded D and trimming. This sample has 2 million to 3 million clones, with 90% to 95% found just once. For this clone: Antigen specificity is unknown.

V gave up 0 bases and J gave up 1 base, with 16 bases separating them. This CDR3 is built from 18 residues. Germline CDR1 SGHRS, CDR2 YFSETQ. This chain joins TRBV5-1 and TRBJ2-2; possible D gene TRBD1, 6 bases. The specimen was naive CD4+ T cells from PBMCs. Subset reported: CD45RA+ positively selected. The sequence was collected from a man between 18 and 35 years old in good health. Some clones in this sample may be carry-over from other donors' samples. The CDR3 region is CASSLVRGHKLNTGELFF. For the CDR3, the DNA is TGCGCCAGCAGCTTGGTCCGGGGACACAAACTGAACACCGGGGAGCTGTTTTTT.